What follows are 26 T cell receptor beta chains derived from one specimen sequenced in a study of blood T cells in healthy people across ages. Together with a sample-barcoded 5' primer, a J-beta primer mix was included in a second PCR lasting about 7 to 11 cycles. MiXCR, applied by TCRdb to the 5' RACE reads, yields one record per CDR3 protein. The table records hundreds of thousands of distinct CDR3 sequences, under 25% of them present only once. The sample was blood. Source of these receptors: a man between 65 and 79 years old in good health.

This clonotype was seen repeatedly, ten times or more. V gene TRBV12-3 or TRBV12-4 combines with J gene TRBJ2-7; 7 bases fit TRBD1. J lost 2 bases, V lost 5 bases, and 3 bases had no gene match. The CDR3 has 13 residues. The DNA for the CDR3 is TGTGCCAGCAGTCCGACAGGGCCCTACGAGCAGTACTTC. Its protein is CASSPTGPYEQYF.

The rearrangement uses TRBV6-6 and TRBJ1-1; no clear D. The CDR3 has 14 amino acids. Germline assignment: CDR1 MNHNY and CDR2 SVGAGI (reference sequence). V was trimmed by 6 bases and J by 0 bases, leaving 11 bases between them. CDR3 sequence reads: CASSTPYMNTEAFF. In nucleotides, the CDR3 is TGTGCCAGCAGCACGCCATACATGAACACTGAAGCTTTCTTT.

This sequence joins TRBV7-9 and TRBJ2-7, with TRBD1 identical over 7 bases. The CDR3 is 15 amino acids. The ends lost 0 bases at V and 0 bases at J; junction bases unmatched: 2. Germline V gene sequence: CDR1 SEHNR, CDR2 FQNEAQ (reference sequence). The CDR3, as DNA: TGTGCCAGCAGCTTAGCACAGGGGCGCTCCTACGAGCAGTACTTC. This encodes CASSLAQGRSYEQYF.

Of note for this clonotype: This may be a read error, as it is one base from a much larger clone. The conserved final phenylalanine or tryptophan is absent from the CDR3, which likely points to a read error. CDR3 loop: CASSLDIGTSDTQYS. The CDR3 coding sequence is TGTGCCAGCAGTTTGGATATTGGGACTAGCGATACGCAGTATTCT. J is TRBJ2-3 and V is TRBV12-3 or TRBV12-4; TRBD2 matches 9 bases. The CDR3 runs to 15 residues. After removal of 3 bases from V and 6 bases from J, the junction contained 7 bases not matched to a gene.

This clonotype has a handful of counts. The chain is built from TRBV20-1 and TRBJ2-5, with D uncertain. This CDR3 has 13 amino acids. Trimming took 0 bases from V and 5 from J, leaving 10 bases between them. Germline values: CDR1 DFQATT, CDR2 SNEGSKA (reference sequence). CDR3 residues: CSARDLQLETQYF. The CDR3 DNA reads as TGCAGTGCTAGAGATCTCCAGCTGGAGACCCAGTACTTC.

This chain links TRBV2 with TRBJ2-6; D remains unclear. The CDR3 covers 15 residues. The V end lost 6 bases, the J end lost 0 bases, and 9 bases lay between the germline ends. Germline V gene sequence: CDR1 SNHLY, CDR2 FYNNEI. For the CDR3, the DNA is TGTGCCAGCAGGATACAGTTCTCTGGGGCCAACGTCCTGACTTTC. This gives the protein CASRIQFSGANVLTF.

This clonotype was observed a few times. The junction shows a germline mismatch at one end, possibly a read error. The chain uses TRBV12-3 or TRBV12-4 and TRBJ2-5, with 10 bases fitting TRBD1. The CDR3 extends over 11 amino acids. Here the CDR3 DNA reads TGTGCCAGCAGTTTGGGGACAGGGGAGTTCTTC. It encodes CASSLGTGEFF.

The J gene is TRBJ1-4, the V gene TRBV6-1; TRBD1 matches at 10 bases. The CDR3 contains 15 residues. Per germline, CDR1 MNHNS and CDR2 SASEGT. With 5 bases clipped from V and 6 bases from J, the junction kept 6 bases outside the gene matches. The CDR3 coding sequence is TGTGCCAGCAGTAAAGGAGGGACAGGGGATGAAAAACTGTTTTTT. It specifies CASSKGGTGDEKLFF.

This clonotype was observed a handful of times. V usage is TRBV18 and J usage is TRBJ2-5, with TRBD2 as a possible D gene (5 bases). The end of the DNA is better explained by TRBJ2-1, so the J call may be wrong. Germline CDR1 KGHSH, CDR2 LQKENI. The CDR3 loop spans 13 amino acids. The CDR3 spells CASSPLRTREQFF. The CDR3 bases are TGTGCCAGCTCACCACTGCGAACTAGAGAGCAGTTCTTC.

The rearrangement links TRBV7-2 to TRBJ1-5, with D perhaps matching TRBD1 (6 bases). V was shortened by 5 bases and J by 3 bases, with 17 bases between the two germline ends. The CDR3 is 16 residues long. From germline, CDR1 is SGHTA and CDR2 FQGNSA. This CDR3 is CASSPGGTSSNQPQHF. CDR3 bases: TGTGCCAGCAGCCCCGGGGGGACAAGCTCCAATCAGCCCCAGCATTTT.

V and J are TRBV11-2 and TRBJ2-1; D gene ambiguous. The V gene lost 1 base and the J gene lost 0 bases, with 7 bases spanning the gap. This CDR3 has 15 amino acids. Germline V gives CDR1 SGHAT, CDR2 FQNNGV. The CDR3 sequence: CASSLAARSYNEQFF. The CDR3 region has the DNA TGTGCCAGCAGCTTAGCGGCCCGCTCCTACAATGAGCAGTTCTTC. The whole variable domain, filled in from reference TRBV11-2 and TRBJ2-1, reads EAGVAQSPRYKIIEKRQSVAFWCNPISGHATLYWYQQILGQGPKLLIQFQNNGVVDDSQLPKDRFSAERLKGVDSTLKIQPAKLEDSAVYLCASSLAARSYNEQFFGPGTRLTVL.

This clonotype was seen many times. The rearrangement uses TRBV5-1 and TRBJ2-2; TRBD1 agrees at 8 bases. V dropped 4 bases and J dropped 7; count of bases not matched to a gene: 6. Germline-derived CDR1 and CDR2 are SGHRS and YFSETQ. This CDR3 comprises 14 residues. For the CDR3, the DNA is TGCGCCAGCAGCCTGGACAGGGAAGACGGGGAGCTGTTTTTT. It translates to CASSLDREDGELFF.

This clonotype turned up a few times. The rearrangement uses TRBV6-5 and TRBJ1-1, with a tentative D call TRBD1 (6 bases). The CDR3 spans 13 residues. Trimming cost V 5 bases and J 3 bases, with 10 bases left between them. CDR1 MNHEY and CDR2 SVGAGI come from the germline V gene. This chain's CDR3 is CASSPGQYTEAFF. The CDR3 nucleotides are TGTGCCAGCAGTCCCGGACAGTACACTGAAGCTTTCTTT.

The chain has TRBV6-1 and TRBJ1-2; D gene ambiguous. Germline V gene lookup returns CDR1 MNHNS and CDR2 SASEGT. V lost 0 bases, J lost 5 bases, and 10 bases lay in between. The CDR3 contains 14 residues. Written as DNA, the CDR3 is TGTGCCAGCAGTGAAGCGCTAGACGGATATGGCTACACCTTC. This codes for CASSEALDGYGYTF.

As DNA, the CDR3 is TGCAGCCCCGCACGGGATTCGGGCAATGAGCAGTTCTTC. It encodes CSPARDSGNEQFF. The V call is TRBV20-1, the J call TRBJ2-1, with D maybe TRBD2 (5 bases). CDR1 and CDR2 (germline): DFQATT, SNEGSKA (reference sequence). This CDR3 comprises 13 residues.

This clonotype was picked up a small number of times. The chain carries TRBV7-6 and TRBJ2-7; D ambiguous. V shed 3 bases and J shed 6 bases, with 15 bases lying between them. The germline gives CDR1 SGHVS, CDR2 FNYEAQ. CDR3 length: 14 amino acids. The CDR3 spells CASSFGESSSEQYF. As DNA, the CDR3 is TGTGCCAGCAGCTTTGGGGAATCCAGTTCCGAGCAGTACTTC. Together with reference TRBV7-6 and TRBJ2-7, the CDR3 gives the full variable domain: GAGVSQSPRYKVTKRGQDVALRCDPISGHVSLYWYRQALGQGPEFLTYFNYEAQQDKSGLPNDRFSAERPEGSISTLTIQRTEQRDSAMYRCASSFGESSSEQYFGPGTRLTVT.

The CDR3 coding sequence is TGTGCCAGCAGGGGAACGGGTAGAGTCACTGAAGCTTTCTTT. Its protein is CASRGTGRVTEAFF. The rearrangement joins TRBV2 to TRBJ1-1; D is unclear. V was pared by 6 bases and J by 4 bases, with 15 bases between. Germline loops: CDR1 SNHLY, CDR2 FYNNEI. CDR3 size: 14 residues.

The chain recombines TRBV19 with TRBJ2-5; tentatively, D is TRBD1 (5 bases). Germline values: CDR1 LNHDA, CDR2 SQIVND (reference sequence). The CDR3 runs to 14 residues. Trimming shortened V by 3 bases and J by 5 bases, and 13 bases separated the two germline ends. DNA of the CDR3: TGTGCCAGTAGTATCCCCAGGGCCATGGAGACCCAGTACTTC. Translating gives CASSIPRAMETQYF.

There are a few counts of this clonotype. The genes are TRBV10-3 and TRBJ2-1, with D possibly matching TRBD2 (5 bases). CDR1 is ENHRY, CDR2 SYGVKD, per germline. CDR3 length: 11 amino acids. V was trimmed by 6 bases and J by 5 bases, leaving 5 bases between them. The CDR3 DNA follows: TGTGCCATCAGGGAGGACAATGAGCAGTTCTTC. It specifies CAIREDNEQFF.

This clonotype was seen many times. J is TRBJ1-1 and V is TRBV7-8; possibly TRBD1 for D (5 bases). Trimming left V 5 bases short and J 1 base short, with 11 bases between. CDR1 SGHVS and CDR2 FQNEAQ come from the germline V gene. The CDR3 extends over 14 amino acids. The CDR3 DNA sequence: TGTGCCAGCAGCCACGGGACGGGGAACACTGAAGCTTTCTTT. Residues: CASSHGTGNTEAFF.

The J gene is TRBJ2-7, the V gene TRBV20-1; D might be TRBD2 (6 bases). Matching the DNA end better, TRBJ2-1 makes the J call doubtful. The CDR3 spans 15 residues. CDR1 is DFQATT and CDR2 is SNEGSKA in the germline V gene (reference sequence). The DNA of the CDR3 is TGCAGTGGCACAAGGGACGGGAGCTCCTACAATGAGCAGTTCTTC. It translates to CSGTRDGSSYNEQFF.

This clonotype was detected many times. The V and J genes are TRBV12-3 or TRBV12-4 and TRBJ2-5, with D unclear. The CDR3 extends over 14 amino acids. The V end was cut by 5 bases, the J end by 2 bases, with 12 bases between. The CDR3 coding sequence is TGTGCCAGCAGTCCCCGGGCAAGGCAAGAGACCCAGTACTTC. Residues: CASSPRARQETQYF.

The chain links TRBV28 to TRBJ2-2, with a tentative D call TRBD2 (5 bases). V lost 4 bases and J 1 base, leaving 7 bases between the germline ends. Looked up from germline, CDR1 is MDHEN and CDR2 is SYDVKM. The CDR3 is 14 residues long. CDR3: CASSSSGNTGELFF. The CDR3 nucleotides read TGTGCCAGCAGTTCGAGCGGGAACACCGGGGAGCTGTTTTTT. The full variable domain, rest sourced from reference TRBV28 and TRBJ2-2, is DVKVTQSSRYLVKRTGEKVFLECVQDMDHENMFWYRQDPGLGLRLIYFSYDVKMKEKGDIPEGYSVSREKKERFSLILESASTNQTSMYLCASSSSGNTGELFFGEGSRLTVL.

This chain uses TRBV27 with TRBJ2-2; D perhaps matches TRBD1 (5 bases). Germline V gene lookup returns CDR1 MNHEY and CDR2 SMNVEV (reference sequence). Trimming stripped 3 bases from V and 5 bases from J, with 13 bases between. CDR3 length: 15 residues. DNA of the CDR3: TGTGCCAGCAGTTTCACGGCAGGGCGGACCGGGGAGCTGTTTTTT. Amino acids: CASSFTAGRTGELFF.

This chain uses TRBV5-8 with TRBJ2-7; D is unresolved. The assigned J gene may be wrong: the sequence end matches TRBJ2-5 better. The CDR3 has 12 amino acids. CDR1 is SGHTS and CDR2 is YDEGEE in the germline V gene. Here the CDR3 reads CASSLDLSTQYF. For the CDR3, the DNA is TGTGCCAGCAGCTTGGACTTATCGACCCAGTACTTC.

The CDR3 sequence is CASTGGGPNEKLFF. In DNA form, the CDR3 reads TGTGCCAGCACCGGGGGGGGCCCTAATGAAAAACTGTTTTTT. The chain has TRBV28 and TRBJ1-4; D possibly corresponds to TRBD1 (6 bases). Per germline, CDR1 MDHEN and CDR2 SYDVKM. The V end was cut by 7 bases, the J end by 3 bases, with 12 bases between. CDR3 length: 14 amino acids.